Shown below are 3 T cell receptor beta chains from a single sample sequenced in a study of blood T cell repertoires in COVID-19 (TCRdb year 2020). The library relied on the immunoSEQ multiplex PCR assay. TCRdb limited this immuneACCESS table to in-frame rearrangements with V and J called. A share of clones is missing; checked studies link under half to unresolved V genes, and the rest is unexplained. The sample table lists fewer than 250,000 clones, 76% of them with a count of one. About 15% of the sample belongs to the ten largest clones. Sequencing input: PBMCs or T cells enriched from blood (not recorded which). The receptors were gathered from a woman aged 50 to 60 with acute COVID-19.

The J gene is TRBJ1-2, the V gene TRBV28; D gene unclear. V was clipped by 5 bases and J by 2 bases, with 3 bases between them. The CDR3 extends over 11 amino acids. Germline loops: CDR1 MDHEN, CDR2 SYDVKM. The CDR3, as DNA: TGTGCCAGCAGTATAAACTATGGCTACACCTTC. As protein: CASSINYGYTF.

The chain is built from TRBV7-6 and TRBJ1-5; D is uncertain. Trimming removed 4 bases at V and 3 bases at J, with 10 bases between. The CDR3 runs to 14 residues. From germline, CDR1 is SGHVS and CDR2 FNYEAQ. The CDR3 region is CASSSPGNNQPQHF. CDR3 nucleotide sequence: TGTGCCAGCAGCTCACCCGGGAACAATCAGCCCCAGCATTTT. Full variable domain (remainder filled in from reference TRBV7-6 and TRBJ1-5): GAGVSQSPRYKVTKRGQDVALRCDPISGHVSLYWYRQALGQGPEFLTYFNYEAQQDKSGLPNDRFSAERPEGSISTLTIQRTEQRDSAMYRCASSSPGNNQPQHFGDGTRLSIL.

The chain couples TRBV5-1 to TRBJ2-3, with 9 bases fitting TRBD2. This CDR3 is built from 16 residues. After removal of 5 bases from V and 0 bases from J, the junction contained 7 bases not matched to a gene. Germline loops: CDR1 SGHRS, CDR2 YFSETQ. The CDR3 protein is CASSPTSGPSTDTQYF. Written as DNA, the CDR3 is TGCGCCAGCAGTCCCACTAGCGGGCCTAGCACAGATACGCAGTATTTT.